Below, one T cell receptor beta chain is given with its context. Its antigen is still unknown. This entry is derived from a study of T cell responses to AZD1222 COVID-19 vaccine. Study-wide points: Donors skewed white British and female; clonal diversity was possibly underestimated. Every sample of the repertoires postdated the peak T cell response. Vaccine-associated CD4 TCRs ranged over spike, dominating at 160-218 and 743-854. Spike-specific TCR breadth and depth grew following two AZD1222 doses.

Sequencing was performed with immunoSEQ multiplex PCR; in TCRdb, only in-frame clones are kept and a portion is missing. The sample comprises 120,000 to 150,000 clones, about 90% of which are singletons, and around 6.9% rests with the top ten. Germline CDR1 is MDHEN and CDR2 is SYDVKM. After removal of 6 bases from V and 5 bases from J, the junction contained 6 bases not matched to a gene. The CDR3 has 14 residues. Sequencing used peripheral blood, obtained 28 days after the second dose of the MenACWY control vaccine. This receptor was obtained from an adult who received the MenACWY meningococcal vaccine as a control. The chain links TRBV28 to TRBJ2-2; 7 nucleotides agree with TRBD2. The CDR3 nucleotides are TGTGCCAGCAGCAGCCCGGGACTAACCGGGGAGCTGTTTTTT. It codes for CASSSPGLTGELFF.